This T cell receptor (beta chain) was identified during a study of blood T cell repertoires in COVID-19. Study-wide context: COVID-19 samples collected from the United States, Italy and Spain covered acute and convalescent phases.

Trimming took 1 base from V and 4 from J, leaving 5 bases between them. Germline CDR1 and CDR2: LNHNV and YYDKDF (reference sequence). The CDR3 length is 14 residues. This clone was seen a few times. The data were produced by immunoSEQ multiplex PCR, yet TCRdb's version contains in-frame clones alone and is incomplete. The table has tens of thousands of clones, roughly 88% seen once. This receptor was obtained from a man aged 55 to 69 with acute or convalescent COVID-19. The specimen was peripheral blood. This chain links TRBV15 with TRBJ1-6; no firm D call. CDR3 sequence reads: CATSRVAYNSPLHF. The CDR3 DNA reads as TGTGCCACCAGCAGAGTTGCGTATAATTCACCCCTCCACTTT.